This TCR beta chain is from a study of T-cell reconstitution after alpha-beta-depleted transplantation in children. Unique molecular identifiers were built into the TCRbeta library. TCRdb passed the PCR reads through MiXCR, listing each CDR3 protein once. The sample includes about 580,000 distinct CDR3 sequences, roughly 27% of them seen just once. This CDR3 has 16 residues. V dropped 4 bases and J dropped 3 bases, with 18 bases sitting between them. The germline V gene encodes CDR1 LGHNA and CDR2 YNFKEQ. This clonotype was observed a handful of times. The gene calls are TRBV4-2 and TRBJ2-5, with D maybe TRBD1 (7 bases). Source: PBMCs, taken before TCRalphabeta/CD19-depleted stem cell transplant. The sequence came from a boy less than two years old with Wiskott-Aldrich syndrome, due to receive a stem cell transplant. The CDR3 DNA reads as TGTGCCAGCAGCCCTATGCAGGGGGGTAAGGAAGAGACCCAGTACTTC. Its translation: CASSPMQGGKEETQYF.